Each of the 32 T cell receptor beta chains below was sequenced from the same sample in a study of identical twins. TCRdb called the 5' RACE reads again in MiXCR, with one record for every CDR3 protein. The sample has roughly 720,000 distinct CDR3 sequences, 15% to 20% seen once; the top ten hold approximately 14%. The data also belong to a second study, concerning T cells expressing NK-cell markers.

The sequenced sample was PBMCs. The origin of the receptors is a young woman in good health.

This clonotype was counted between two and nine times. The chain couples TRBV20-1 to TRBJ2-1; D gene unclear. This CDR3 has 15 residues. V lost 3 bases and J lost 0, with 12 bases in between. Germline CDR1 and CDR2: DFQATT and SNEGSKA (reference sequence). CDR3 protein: CSASIALSSYNEQFF. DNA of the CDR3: TGCAGTGCTAGTATAGCACTGAGCTCCTACAATGAGCAGTTCTTC.

Here the CDR3 DNA reads TGTGCCAGCTCGGCGGGTGTTACGCAGTATTTT. Encoded protein: CASSAGVTQYF. V gene TRBV6-4 combines with J gene TRBJ2-3; weak D call: TRBD2 (5 bases). Between the trimmed V and J ends, which lost 8 bases and 8 bases, there was a span of 11 bases. The germline gives CDR1 MRHNA, CDR2 SNTAGT. This CDR3 contains 11 residues.

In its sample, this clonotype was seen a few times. CDR3 nucleotides: TGCAGTGCTGTAGCGGGGGGCTTTTCTAGCTCCTACAATGAGCAGTTCTTC. The encoded protein is CSAVAGGFSSSYNEQFF. The V and J genes are TRBV20-1 and TRBJ2-1; TRBD2 matches at 10 bases. The CDR3 covers 17 residues. Germline V CDR1 and CDR2: DFQATT, SNEGSKA (reference sequence). V lost 5 bases to trimming and J lost 0 bases; unmatched junction nucleotides: 10.

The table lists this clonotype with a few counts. This CDR3 reads CASSQERLISGGVQYF. The CDR3 region has the DNA TGTGCCAGCAGCCAAGAGAGACTAATTTCAGGTGGAGTGCAGTACTTC. The V and J genes are TRBV4-2 and TRBJ2-7; D is possibly TRBD2 (5 bases). Germline V CDR1 and CDR2: LGHNA, YNFKEQ. V shed 0 bases and J shed 9 bases, with 21 bases lying between them. The CDR3 length is 16 residues.

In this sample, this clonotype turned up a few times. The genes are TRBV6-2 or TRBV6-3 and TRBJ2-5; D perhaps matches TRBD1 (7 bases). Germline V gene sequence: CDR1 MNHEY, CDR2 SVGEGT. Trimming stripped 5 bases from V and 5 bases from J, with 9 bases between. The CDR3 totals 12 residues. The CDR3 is CASSAGGETQYF. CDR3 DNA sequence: TGTGCCAGCAGTGCAGGGGGGGAGACCCAGTACTTC.

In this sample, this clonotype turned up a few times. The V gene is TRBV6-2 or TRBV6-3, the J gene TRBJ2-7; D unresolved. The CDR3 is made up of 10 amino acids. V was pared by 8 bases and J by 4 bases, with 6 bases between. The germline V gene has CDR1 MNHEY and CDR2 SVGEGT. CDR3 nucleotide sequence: TGTGCCAGCCGTCAATACGAGCAGTACTTC. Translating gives CASRQYEQYF.

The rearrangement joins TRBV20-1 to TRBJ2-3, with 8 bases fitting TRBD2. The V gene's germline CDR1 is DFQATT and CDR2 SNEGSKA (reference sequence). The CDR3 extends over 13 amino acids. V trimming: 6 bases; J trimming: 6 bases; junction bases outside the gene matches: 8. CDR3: CSAQAGDEDTQYF. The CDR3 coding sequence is TGCAGTGCCCAAGCGGGAGACGAGGATACGCAGTATTTT.

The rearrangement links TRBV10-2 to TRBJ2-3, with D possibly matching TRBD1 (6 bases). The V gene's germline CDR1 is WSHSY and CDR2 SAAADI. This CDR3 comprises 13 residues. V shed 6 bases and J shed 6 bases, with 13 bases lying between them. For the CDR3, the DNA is TGCGCCAGCAGGCCCCGACAGGTGGATACGCAGTATTTT. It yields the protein CASRPRQVDTQYF.

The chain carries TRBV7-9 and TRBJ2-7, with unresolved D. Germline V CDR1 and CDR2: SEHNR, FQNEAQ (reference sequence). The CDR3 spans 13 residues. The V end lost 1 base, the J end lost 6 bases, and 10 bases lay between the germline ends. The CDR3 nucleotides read TGTGCCAGCAGCTTAGAATCTGTCACCGAGCAGTACTTC. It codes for CASSLESVTEQYF.

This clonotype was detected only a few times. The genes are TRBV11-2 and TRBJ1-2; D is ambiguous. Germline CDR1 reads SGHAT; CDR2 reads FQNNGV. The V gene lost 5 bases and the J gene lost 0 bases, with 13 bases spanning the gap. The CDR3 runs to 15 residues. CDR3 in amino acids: CASSPSGYANYGYTF. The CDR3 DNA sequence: TGTGCCAGCAGCCCCTCTGGATACGCTAACTATGGCTACACCTTC. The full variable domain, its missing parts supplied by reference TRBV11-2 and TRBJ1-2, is EAGVAQSPRYKIIEKRQSVAFWCNPISGHATLYWYQQILGQGPKLLIQFQNNGVVDDSQLPKDRFSAERLKGVDSTLKIQPAKLEDSAVYLCASSPSGYANYGYTFGSGTRLTVV.

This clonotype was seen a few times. This CDR3 is CASSSRSSYNEQFF. The CDR3 nucleotides read TGTGCCAGCAGCTCCCGGAGCTCCTACAATGAGCAGTTCTTC. The rearrangement links TRBV7-9 to TRBJ2-1; D unresolved. V was clipped by 4 bases and J by 0 bases, with 7 bases between them. Germline V gives CDR1 SEHNR, CDR2 FQNEAQ (reference sequence). CDR3 length: 14 residues.

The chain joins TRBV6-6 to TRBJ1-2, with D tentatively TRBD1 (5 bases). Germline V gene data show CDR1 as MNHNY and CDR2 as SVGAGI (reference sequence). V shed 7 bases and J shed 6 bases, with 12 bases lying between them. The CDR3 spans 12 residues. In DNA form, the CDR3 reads TGTGCCAGCACCGACAGTGTCGATGGCTACACCTTC. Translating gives CASTDSVDGYTF.

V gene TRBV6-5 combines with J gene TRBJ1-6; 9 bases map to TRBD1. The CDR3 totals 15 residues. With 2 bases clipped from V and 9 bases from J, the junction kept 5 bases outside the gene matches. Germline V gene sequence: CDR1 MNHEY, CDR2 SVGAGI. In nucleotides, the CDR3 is TGTGCCAGCAGTTACGATCGGGACAGGGTTTCACCCCTCCACTTT. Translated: CASSYDRDRVSPLHF.

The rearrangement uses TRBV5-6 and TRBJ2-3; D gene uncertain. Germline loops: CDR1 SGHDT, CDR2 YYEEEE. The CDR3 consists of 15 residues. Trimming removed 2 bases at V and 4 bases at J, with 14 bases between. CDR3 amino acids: CASSFLSSVPDTQYF. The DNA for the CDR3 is TGTGCCAGCAGCTTTTTGTCGAGCGTCCCAGATACGCAGTATTTT. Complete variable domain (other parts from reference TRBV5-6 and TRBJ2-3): DAGVTQSPTHLIKTRGQQVTLRCSPKSGHDTVSWYQQALGQGPQFIFQYYEEEERQRGNFPDRFSGHQFPNYSSELNVNALLLGDSALYLCASSFLSSVPDTQYFGPGTRLTVL.

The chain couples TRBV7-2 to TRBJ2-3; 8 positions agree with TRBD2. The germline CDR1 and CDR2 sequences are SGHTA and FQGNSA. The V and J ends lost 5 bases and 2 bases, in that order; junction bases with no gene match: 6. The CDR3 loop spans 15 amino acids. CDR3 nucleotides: TGTGCCAGCAGCCGGGAGGGAATTCCCACAGATACGCAGTATTTT. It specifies CASSREGIPTDTQYF.

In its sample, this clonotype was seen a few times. DNA of the CDR3: TGTGCCATCAGTGAGTCGAGAAGGGTTGATCAGCCCCAGCATTTT. Protein: CAISESRRVDQPQHF. The genes are TRBV10-3 and TRBJ1-5; no definite D call. Trimming took 0 bases from V and 5 from J, leaving 11 bases between them. Germline V gene sequence: CDR1 ENHRY, CDR2 SYGVKD. This CDR3 has 15 amino acids.

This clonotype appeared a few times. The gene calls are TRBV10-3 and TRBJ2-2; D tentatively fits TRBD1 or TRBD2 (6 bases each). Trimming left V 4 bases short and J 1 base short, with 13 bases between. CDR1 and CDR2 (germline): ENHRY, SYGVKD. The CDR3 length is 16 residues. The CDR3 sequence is CAISAPGGVNTGELFF. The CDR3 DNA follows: TGTGCCATCAGTGCACCCGGGGGCGTGAACACCGGGGAGCTGTTTTTT.

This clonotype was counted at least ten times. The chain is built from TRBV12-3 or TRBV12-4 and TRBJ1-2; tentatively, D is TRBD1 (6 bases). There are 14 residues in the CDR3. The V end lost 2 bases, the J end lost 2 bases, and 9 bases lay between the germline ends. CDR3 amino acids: CASSLNRANYGYTF. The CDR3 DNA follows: TGTGCCAGCAGTTTAAACAGGGCCAACTATGGCTACACCTTC.

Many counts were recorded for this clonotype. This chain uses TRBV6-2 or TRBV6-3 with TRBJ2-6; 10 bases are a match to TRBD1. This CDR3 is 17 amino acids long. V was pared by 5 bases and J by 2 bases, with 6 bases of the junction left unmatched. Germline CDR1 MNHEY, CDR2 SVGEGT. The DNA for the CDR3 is TGTGCCAGCAGTCCCGGGACAGGGGCCACTGGGGCCAACGTCCTGACTTTC. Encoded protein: CASSPGTGATGANVLTF.

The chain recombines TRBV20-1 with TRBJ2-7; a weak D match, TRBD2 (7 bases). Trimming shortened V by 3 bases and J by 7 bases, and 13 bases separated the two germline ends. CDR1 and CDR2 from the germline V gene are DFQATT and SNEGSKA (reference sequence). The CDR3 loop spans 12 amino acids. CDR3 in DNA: TGCAGTGCTAGGGGGGGGCTGGAGGAGCAGTACTTC. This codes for CSARGGLEEQYF.

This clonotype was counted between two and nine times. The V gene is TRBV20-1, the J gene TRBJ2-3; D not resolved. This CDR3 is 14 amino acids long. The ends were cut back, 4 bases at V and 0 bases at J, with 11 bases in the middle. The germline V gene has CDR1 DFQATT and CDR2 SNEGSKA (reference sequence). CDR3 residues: CSANLDSSTDTQYF. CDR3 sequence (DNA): TGCAGTGCTAACCTAGACTCCAGCACAGATACGCAGTATTTT.

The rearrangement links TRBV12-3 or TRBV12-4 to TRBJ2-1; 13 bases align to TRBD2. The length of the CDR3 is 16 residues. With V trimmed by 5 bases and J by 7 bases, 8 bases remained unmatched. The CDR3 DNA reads TGTGCCAGCAGTGACCGGACTAGCGGGAGTAGGAATGAGCAGTTCTTC. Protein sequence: CASSDRTSGSRNEQFF.

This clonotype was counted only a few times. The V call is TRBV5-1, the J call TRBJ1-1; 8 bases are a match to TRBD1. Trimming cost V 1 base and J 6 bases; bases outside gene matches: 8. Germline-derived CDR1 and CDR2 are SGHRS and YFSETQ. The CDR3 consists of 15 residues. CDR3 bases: TGCGCCAGCAGCTTGAGAACAGGGGGAGGATCTGAAGCTTTCTTT. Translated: CASSLRTGGGSEAFF.

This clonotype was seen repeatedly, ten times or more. DNA of the CDR3: TGCAGTGCTAGGGGACAGCTAAATGAAAAACTGTTTTTT. It yields the protein CSARGQLNEKLFF. The rearrangement links TRBV20-1 to TRBJ1-4; 7 positions agree with TRBD1. V lost 3 bases and J lost 5; bases outside the gene matches: 3. The V gene's germline CDR1 is DFQATT and CDR2 SNEGSKA (reference sequence). This CDR3 spans 13 amino acids.

CDR3 region: CASTRGQGAFQPQHF. In DNA form, the CDR3 reads TGTGCCAGTACGCGGGGACAGGGGGCTTTCCAGCCCCAGCATTTT. The chain recombines TRBV19 with TRBJ1-5, with 12 bases matching TRBD1. CDR3 length: 15 amino acids. Germline V CDR1 and CDR2: LNHDA, SQIVND (reference sequence). The J segment lost 7 bases and the V segment lost 7 bases, leaving 8 bases of the junction unmatched.

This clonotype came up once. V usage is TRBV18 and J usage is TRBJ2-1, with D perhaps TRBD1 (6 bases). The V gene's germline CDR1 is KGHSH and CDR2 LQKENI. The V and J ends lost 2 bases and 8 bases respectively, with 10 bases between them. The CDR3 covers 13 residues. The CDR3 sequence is CASSPSQGDEQFF. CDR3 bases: TGTGCCAGCTCACCATCACAGGGCGATGAGCAGTTCTTC.

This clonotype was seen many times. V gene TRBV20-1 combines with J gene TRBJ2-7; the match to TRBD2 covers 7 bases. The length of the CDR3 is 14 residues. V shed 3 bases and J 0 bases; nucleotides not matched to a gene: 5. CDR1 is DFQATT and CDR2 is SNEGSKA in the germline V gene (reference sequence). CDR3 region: CSARGTTSSYEQYF. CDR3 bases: TGCAGTGCTAGGGGGACTACCAGCTCCTACGAGCAGTACTTC.

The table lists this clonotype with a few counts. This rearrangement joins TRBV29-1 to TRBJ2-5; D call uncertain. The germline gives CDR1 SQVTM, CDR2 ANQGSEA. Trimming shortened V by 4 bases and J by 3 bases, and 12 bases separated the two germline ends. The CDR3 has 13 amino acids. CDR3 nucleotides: TGCAGCGTTGTGACGCGAATTAAAGAGACCCAGTACTTC. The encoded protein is CSVVTRIKETQYF. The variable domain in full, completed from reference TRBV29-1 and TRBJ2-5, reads SAVISQKPSRDICQRGTSLTIQCQVDSQVTMMFWYRQQPGQSLTLIATANQGSEATYESGFVIDKFPISRPNLTFSTLTVSNMSPEDSSIYLCSVVTRIKETQYFGPGTRLLVL.

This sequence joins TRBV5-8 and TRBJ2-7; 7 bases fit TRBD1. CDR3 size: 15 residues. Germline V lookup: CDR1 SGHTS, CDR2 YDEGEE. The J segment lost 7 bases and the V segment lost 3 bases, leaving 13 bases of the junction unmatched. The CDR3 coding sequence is TGTGCCAGCAGCTCGCGACAGGGACAAATGAGGGAGCAGTACTTC. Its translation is CASSSRQGQMREQYF.

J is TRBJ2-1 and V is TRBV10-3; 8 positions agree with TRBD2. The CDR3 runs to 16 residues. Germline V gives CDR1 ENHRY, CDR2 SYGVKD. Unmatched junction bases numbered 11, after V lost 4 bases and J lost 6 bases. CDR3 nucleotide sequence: TGTGCCATCAGTGGAGGGACGGGAGGGCTATCCAATGAGCAGTTCTTC. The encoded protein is CAISGGTGGLSNEQFF.

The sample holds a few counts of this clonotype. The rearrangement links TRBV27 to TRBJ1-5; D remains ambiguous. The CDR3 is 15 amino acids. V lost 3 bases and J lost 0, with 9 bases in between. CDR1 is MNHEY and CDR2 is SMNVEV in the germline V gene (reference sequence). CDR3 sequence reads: CASSFGSNSNQPQHF. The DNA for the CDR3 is TGTGCCAGCAGTTTTGGCAGTAATAGCAATCAGCCCCAGCATTTT.

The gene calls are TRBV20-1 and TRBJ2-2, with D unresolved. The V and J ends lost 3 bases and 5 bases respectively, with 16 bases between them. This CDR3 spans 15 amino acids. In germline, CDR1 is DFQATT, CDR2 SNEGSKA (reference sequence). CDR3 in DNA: TGCAGTGCTAGTCAGGCGCGAACTTCTACCGGGGAGCTGTTTTTT. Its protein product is CSASQARTSTGELFF.